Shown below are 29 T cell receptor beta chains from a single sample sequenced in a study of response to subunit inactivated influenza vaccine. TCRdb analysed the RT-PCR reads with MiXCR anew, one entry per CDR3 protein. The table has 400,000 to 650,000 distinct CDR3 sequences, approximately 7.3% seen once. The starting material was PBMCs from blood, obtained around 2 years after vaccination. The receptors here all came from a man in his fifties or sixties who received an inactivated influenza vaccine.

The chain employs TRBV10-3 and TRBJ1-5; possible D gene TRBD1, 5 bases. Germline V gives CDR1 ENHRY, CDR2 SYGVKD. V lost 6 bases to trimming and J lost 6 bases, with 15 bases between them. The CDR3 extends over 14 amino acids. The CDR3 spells CAISREVLGQPQHF. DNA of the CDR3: TGTGCCATCAGCAGGGAGGTACTGGGTCAGCCCCAGCATTTT.

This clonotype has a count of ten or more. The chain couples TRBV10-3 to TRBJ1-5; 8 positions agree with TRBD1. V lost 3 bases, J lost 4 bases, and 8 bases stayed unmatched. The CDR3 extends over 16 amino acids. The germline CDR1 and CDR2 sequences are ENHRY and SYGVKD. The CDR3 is CAISEGGQALNQPQHF. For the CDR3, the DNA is TGTGCCATCAGTGAAGGGGGACAGGCTCTGAATCAGCCCCAGCATTTT.

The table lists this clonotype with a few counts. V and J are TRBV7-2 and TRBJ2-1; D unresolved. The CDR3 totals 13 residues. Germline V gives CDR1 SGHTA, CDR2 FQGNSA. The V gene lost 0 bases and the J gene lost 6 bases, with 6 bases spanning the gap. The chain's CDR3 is CASSLAVANEQFF. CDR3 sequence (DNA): TGTGCCAGCAGCTTAGCAGTAGCCAATGAGCAGTTCTTC.

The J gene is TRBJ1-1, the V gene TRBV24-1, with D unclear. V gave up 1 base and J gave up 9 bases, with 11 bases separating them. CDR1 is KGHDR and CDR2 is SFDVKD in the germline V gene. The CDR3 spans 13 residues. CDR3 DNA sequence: TGTGCCACCAGTGATTTCTCGGGAACGCAAGCTTTCTTT. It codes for CATSDFSGTQAFF.

The CDR3 region is CASSPPAGGRGNEQFF. The CDR3 nucleotides are TGTGCCAGCAGCCCCCCAGCGGGAGGCCGGGGGAATGAGCAGTTCTTC. This chain joins TRBV14 and TRBJ2-1; 9 bases fit TRBD2. From germline, CDR1 is SGHDN and CDR2 FVKESK. This CDR3 has 16 residues. The junction had 11 bases not matched to a gene; V was cut back by 4 bases and J by 7 bases. The full variable domain, with the rest looked up from reference TRBV14 and TRBJ2-1, is EAGVTQFPSHSVIEKGQTVTLRCDPISGHDNLYWYRRVMGKEIKFLLHFVKESKQDESGMPNNRFLAERTGGTYSTLKVQPAELEDSGVYFCASSPPAGGRGNEQFFGPGTRLTVL.

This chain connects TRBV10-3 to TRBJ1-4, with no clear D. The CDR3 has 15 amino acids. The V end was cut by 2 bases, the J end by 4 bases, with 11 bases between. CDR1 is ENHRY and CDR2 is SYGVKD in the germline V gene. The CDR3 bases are TGTGCCATCAGTGAGGCTATAGGGCTTAATGAAAAACTGTTTTTT. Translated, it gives CAISEAIGLNEKLFF.

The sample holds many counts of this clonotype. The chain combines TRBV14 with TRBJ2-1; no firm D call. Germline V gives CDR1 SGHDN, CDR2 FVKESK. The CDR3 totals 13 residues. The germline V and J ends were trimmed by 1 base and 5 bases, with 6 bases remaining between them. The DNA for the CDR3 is TGTGCCAGCAGCCAAGGACCCGACAATGAGCAGTTCTTC. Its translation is CASSQGPDNEQFF.

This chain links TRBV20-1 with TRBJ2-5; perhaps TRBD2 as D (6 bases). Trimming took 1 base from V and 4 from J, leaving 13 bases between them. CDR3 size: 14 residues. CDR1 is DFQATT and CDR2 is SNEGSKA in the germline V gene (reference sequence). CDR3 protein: CSARVGSWRETQYF. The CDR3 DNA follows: TGCAGTGCTAGAGTCGGGAGTTGGCGAGAGACCCAGTACTTC.

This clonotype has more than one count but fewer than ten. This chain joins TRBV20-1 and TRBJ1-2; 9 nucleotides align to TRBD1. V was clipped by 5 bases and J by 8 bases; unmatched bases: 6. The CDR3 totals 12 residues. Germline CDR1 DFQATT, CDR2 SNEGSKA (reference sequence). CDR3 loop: CSAHRGQAGYTF. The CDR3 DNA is TGCAGTGCTCACAGGGGGCAAGCAGGCTACACCTTC.

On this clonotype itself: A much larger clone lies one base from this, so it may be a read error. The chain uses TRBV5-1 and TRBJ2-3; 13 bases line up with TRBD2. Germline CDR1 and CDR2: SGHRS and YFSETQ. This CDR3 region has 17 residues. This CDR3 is CASSSGLAGASYDTPYF. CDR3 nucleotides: TGCGCCAGCAGCTCCGGACTAGCGGGGGCGTCATACGATACGCCGTATTTT.

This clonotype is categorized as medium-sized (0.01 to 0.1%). The chain's CDR3 is CASRNSILYEQYF. The CDR3 DNA follows: TGTGCCAGCAGGAACAGCATTCTCTACGAGCAGTACTTC. The rearrangement links TRBV12-3 or TRBV12-4 to TRBJ2-7; D unresolved. V was clipped by 6 bases and J by 3 bases, with 12 bases between them. This CDR3 comprises 13 residues.

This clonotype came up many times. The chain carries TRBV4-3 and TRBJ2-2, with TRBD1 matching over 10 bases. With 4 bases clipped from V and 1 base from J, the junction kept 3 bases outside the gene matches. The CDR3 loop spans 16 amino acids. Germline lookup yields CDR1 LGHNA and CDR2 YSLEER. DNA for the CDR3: TGCGCCAGCAGCCCCCGGGACAGGGGGAACACCGGGGAGCTGTTTTTT. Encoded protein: CASSPRDRGNTGELFF.

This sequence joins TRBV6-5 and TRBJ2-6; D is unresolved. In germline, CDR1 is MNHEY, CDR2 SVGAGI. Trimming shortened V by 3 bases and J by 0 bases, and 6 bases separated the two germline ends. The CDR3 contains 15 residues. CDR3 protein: CASSYWSSGANVLTF. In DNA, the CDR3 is TGTGCCAGCAGTTATTGGAGCTCTGGGGCCAACGTCCTGACTTTC.

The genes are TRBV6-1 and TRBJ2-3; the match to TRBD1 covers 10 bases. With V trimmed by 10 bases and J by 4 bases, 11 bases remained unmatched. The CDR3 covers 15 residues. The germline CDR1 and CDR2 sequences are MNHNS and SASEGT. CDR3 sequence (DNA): TGTGCCATTTATAGTGGCGACAGGGGGCCAGATACGCAGTATTTT. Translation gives CAIYSGDRGPDTQYF.

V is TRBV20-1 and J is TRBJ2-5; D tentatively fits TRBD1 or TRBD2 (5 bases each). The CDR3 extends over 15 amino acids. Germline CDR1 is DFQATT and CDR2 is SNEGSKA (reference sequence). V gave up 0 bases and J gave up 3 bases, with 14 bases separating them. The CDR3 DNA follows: TGCAGTGCTAGAGACGGGGCAAGAGGGAAAGAGACCCAGTACTTC. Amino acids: CSARDGARGKETQYF.

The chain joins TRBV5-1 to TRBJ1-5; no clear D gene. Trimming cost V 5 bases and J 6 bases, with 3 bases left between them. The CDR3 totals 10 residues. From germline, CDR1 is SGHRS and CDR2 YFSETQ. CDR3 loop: CASSIQPQHF. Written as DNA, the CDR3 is TGCGCCAGCAGTATTCAGCCCCAGCATTTT.

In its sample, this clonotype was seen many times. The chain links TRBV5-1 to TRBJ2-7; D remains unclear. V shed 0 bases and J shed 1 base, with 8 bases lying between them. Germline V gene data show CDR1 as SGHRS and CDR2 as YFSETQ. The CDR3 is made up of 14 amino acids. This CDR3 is CASSLAAASYEQYF. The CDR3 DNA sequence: TGCGCCAGCAGCTTGGCGGCAGCATCCTACGAGCAGTACTTC.

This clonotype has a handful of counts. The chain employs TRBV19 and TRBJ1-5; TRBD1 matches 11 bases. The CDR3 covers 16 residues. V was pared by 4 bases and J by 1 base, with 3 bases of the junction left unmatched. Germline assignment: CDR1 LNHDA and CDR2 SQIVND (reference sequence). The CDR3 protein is CASSKRTGGSNQPQHF. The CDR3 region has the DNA TGTGCCAGTAGTAAGAGGACAGGGGGCAGCAATCAGCCCCAGCATTTT.

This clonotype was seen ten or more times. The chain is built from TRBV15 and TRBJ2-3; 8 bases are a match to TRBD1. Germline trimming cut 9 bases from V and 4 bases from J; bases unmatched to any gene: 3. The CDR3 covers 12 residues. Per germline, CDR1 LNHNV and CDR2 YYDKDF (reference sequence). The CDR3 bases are TGTGCCACTAAGGGACAGGCAGATACGCAGTATTTT. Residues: CATKGQADTQYF.

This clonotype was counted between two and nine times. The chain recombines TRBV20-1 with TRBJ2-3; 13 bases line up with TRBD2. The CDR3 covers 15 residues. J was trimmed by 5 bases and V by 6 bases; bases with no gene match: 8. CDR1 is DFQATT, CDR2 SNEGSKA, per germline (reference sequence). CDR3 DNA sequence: TGCAGTGCCGAACTAGCGGGAGGGCCAGAAGATACGCAGTATTTT. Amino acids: CSAELAGGPEDTQYF.

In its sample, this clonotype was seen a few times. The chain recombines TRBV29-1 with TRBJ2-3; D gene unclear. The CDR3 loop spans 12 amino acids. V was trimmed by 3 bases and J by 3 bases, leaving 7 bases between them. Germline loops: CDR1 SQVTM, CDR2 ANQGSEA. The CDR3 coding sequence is TGCAGCGTTGATTCGGAAACAGATACGCAGTATTTT. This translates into CSVDSETDTQYF.

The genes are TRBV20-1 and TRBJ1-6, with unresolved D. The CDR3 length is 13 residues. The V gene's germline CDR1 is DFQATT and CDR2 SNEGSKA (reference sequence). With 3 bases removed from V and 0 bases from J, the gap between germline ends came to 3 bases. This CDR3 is CSASNSYNSPLHF. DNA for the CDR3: TGCAGTGCTAGTAACTCCTATAATTCACCCCTCCACTTT.

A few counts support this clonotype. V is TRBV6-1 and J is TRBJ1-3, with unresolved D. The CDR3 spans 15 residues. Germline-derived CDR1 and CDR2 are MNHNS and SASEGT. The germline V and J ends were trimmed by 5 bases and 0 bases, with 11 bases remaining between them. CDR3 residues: CASSPTITSGNTIYF. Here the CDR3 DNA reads TGTGCCAGCAGTCCGACCATTACCTCTGGAAACACCATATATTTT.

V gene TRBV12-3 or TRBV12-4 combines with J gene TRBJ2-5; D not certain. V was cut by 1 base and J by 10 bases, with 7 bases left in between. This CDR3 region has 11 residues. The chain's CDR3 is CASSLGGNQYF. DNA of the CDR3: TGTGCCAGCAGTTTAGGGGGAAACCAGTACTTC.

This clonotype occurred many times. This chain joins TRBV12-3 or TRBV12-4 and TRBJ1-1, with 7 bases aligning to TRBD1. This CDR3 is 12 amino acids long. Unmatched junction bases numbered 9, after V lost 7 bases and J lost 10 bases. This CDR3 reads CASTTWPGGAFF. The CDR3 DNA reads TGTGCCAGCACCACCTGGCCAGGGGGAGCTTTCTTT.

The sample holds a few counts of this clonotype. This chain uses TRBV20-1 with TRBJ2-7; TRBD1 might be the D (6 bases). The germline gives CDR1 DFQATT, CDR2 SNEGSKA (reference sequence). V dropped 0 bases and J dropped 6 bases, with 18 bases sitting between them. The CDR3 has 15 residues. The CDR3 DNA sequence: TGCAGTGCTAGAGATCTTTCTCACAGGGTGCTCGAGCAGTACTTC. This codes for CSARDLSHRVLEQYF.

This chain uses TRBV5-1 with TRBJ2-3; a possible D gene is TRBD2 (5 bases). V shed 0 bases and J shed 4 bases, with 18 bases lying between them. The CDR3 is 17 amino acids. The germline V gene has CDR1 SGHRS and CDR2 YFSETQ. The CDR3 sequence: CASSLELVGLRADTQYF. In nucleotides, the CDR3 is TGCGCCAGCAGCTTGGAGCTCGTAGGGTTGAGGGCAGATACGCAGTATTTT.

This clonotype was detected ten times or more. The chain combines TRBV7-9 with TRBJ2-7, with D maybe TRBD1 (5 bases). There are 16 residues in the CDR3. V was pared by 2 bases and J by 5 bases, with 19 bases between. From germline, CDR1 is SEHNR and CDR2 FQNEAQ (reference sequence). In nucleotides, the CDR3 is TGTGCCAGCAGCTTACCTCGAGCCTCAGGCAGGGACGAGCAGTACTTC. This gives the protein CASSLPRASGRDEQYF.

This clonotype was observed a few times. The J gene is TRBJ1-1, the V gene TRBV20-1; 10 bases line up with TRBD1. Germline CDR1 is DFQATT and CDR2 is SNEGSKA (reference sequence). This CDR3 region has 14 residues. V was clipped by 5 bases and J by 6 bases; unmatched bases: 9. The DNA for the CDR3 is TGCAGTGCTCCTCAGACAGGGGGCGTCCCTGAAGCTTTCTTT. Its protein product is CSAPQTGGVPEAFF.